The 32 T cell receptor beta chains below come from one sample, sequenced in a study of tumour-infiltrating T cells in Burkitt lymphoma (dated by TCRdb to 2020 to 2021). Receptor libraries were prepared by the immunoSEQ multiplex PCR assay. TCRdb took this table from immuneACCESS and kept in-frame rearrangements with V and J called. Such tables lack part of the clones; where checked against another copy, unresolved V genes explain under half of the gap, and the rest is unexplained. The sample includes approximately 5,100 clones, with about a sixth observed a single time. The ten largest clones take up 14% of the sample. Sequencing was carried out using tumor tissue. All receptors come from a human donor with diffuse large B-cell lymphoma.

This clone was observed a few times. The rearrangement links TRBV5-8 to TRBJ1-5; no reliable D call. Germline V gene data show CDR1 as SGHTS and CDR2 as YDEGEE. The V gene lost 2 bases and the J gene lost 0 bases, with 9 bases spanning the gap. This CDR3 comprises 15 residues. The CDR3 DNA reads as TGTGCCAGCAGCTTACGTCCTGATAGCAATCAGCCCCAGCATTTT. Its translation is CASSLRPDSNQPQHF.

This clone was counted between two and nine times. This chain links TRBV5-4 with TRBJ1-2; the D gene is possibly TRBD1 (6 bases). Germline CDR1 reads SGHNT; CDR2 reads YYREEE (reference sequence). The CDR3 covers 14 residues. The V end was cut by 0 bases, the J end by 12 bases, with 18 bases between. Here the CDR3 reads CASSLEYPGASNTF. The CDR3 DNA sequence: TGTGCCAGCAGCTTGGAGTATCCGGGGGCCTCTAACACCTTC.

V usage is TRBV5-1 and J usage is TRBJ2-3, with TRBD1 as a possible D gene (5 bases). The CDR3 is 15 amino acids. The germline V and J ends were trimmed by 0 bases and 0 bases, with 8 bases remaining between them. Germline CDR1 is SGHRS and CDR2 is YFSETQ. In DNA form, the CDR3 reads TGCGCCAGCAGCTTGGAAGGGGCTAGCACAGATACGCAGTATTTT. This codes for CASSLEGASTDTQYF.

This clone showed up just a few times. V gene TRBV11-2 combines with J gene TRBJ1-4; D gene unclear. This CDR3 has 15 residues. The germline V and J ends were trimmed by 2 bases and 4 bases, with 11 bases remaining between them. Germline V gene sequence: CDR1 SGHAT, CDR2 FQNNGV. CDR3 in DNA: TGTGCCAGCAGCTTACAGGCTGGAAGTAATGAAAAACTGTTTTTT. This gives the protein CASSLQAGSNEKLFF.

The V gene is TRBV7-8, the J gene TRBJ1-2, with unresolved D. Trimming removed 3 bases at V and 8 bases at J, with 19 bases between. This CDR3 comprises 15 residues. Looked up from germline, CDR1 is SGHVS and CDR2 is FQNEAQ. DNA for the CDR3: TGTGCCAGCAGCTTCGGACCGAAGGGTTCACGAGGCTACACCTTC. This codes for CASSFGPKGSRGYTF.

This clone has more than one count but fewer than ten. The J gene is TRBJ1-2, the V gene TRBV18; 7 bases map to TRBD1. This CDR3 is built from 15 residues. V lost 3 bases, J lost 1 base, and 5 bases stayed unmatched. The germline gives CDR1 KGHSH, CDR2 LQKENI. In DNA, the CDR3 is TGTGCCAGCTCACCTCGGGACAGCCGTAACTATGGCTACACCTTC. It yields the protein CASSPRDSRNYGYTF.

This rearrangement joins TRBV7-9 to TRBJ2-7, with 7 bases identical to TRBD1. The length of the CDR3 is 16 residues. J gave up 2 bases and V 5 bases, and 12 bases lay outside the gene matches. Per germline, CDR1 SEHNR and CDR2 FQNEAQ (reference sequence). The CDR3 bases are TGTGCCAGCAGCCCACCCGGATGGGACAGAGCCTACGAGCAGTACTTC. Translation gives CASSPPGWDRAYEQYF.

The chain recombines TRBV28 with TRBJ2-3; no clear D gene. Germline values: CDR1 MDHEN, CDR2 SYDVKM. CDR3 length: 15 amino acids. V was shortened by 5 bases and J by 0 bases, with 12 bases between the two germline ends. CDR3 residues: CASSLIGSSTDTQYF. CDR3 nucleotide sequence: TGTGCCAGCAGTCTCATCGGGTCTAGCACAGATACGCAGTATTTT.

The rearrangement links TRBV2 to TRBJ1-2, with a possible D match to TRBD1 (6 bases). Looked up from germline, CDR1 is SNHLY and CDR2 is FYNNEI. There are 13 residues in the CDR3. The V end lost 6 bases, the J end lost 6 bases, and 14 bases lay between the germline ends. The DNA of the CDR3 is TGTGCCAGCAGGGAACAGGGATCGGATGGCTACACCTTC. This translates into CASREQGSDGYTF.

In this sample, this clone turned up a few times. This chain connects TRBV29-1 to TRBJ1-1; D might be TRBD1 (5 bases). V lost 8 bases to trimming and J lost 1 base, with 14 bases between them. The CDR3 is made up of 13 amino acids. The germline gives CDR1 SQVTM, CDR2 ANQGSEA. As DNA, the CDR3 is TGCAGCCCGGGGGGAGGGGCGAACACTGAAGCTTTCTTT. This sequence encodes CSPGGGANTEAFF.

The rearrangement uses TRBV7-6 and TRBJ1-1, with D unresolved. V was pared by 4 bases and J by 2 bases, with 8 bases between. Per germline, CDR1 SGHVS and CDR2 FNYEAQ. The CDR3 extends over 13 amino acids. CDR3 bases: TGTGCCAGCAGCTCGGACGAAAACACTGAAGCTTTCTTT. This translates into CASSSDENTEAFF.

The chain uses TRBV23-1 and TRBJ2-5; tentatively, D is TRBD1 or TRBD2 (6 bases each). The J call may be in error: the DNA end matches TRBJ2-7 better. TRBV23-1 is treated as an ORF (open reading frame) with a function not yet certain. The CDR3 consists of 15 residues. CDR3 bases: TGCGCCAGCAGCCCAGGTCCGGGGGCGGGTTACGAGCAGTACTTC. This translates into CASSPGPGAGYEQYF.

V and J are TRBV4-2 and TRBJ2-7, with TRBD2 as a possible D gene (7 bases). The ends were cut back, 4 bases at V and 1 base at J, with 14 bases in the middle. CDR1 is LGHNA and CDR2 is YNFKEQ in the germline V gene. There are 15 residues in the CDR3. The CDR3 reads CASSPAGGLSYEQYF. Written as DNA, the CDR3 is TGTGCCAGCAGCCCGGCCGGGGGGCTATCCTACGAGCAGTACTTC.

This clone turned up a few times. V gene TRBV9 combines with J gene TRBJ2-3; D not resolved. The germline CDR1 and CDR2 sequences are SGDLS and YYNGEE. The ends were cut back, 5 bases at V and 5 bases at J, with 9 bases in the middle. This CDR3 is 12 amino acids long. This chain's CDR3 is CASSLWEDTQYF. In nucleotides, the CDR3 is TGTGCCAGCAGTCTATGGGAAGATACGCAGTATTTT.

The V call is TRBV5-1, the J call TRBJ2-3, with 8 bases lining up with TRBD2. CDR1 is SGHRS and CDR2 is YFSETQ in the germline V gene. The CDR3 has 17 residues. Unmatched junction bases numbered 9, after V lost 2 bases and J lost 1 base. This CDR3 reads CASSLTVGGGGTDTQYF. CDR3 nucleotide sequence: TGCGCCAGCAGCTTAACCGTCGGGGGGGGAGGCACAGATACGCAGTATTTT.

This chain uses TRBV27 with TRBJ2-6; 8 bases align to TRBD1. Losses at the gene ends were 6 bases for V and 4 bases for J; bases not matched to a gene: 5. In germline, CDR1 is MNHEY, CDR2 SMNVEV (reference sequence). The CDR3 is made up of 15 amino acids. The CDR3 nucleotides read TGTGCCAGCAGGAGGACAGGGACCGGGGCCAACGTCCTGACTTTC. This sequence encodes CASRRTGTGANVLTF.

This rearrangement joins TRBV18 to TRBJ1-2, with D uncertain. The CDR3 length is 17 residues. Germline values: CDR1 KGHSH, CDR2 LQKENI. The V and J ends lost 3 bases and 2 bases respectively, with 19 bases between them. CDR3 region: CASSPGLRHTANYGYTF. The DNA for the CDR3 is TGTGCCAGCTCACCGGGCCTCCGACATACGGCGAACTATGGCTACACCTTC.

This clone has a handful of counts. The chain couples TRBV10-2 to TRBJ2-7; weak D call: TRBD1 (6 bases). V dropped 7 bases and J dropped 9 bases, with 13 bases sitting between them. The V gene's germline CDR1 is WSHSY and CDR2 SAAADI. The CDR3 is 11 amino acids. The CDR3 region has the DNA TGCGCCAGCAATTTACAGGGAGTGCAGTACTTC. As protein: CASNLQGVQYF.

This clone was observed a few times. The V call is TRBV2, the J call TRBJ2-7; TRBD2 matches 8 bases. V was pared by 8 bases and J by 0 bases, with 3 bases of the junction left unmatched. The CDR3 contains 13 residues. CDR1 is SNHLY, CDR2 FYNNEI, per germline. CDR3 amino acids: CASQSGGSYEQYF. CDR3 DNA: TGTGCCAGCCAAAGCGGGGGCTCCTACGAGCAGTACTTC. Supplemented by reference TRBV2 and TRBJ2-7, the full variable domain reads EPEVTQTPSHQVTQMGQEVILRCVPISNHLYFYWYRQILGQKVEFLVSFYNNEISEKSEIFDDQFSVERPDGSNFTLKIRSTKLEDSAMYFCASQSGGSYEQYFGPGTRLTVT.

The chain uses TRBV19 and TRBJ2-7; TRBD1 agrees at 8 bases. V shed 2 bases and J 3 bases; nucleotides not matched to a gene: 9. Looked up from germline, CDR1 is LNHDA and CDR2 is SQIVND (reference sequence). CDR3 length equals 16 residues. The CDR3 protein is CASSISRTGRGYEQYF. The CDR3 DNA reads TGTGCCAGTAGTATAAGCCGGACAGGGCGAGGCTACGAGCAGTACTTC.

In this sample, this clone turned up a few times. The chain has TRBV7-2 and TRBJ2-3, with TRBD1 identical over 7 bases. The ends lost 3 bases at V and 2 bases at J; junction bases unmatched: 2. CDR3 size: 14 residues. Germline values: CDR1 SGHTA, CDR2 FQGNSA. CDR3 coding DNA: TGTGCCAGCAGCTTGGGACAGCACACAGATACGCAGTATTTT. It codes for CASSLGQHTDTQYF.

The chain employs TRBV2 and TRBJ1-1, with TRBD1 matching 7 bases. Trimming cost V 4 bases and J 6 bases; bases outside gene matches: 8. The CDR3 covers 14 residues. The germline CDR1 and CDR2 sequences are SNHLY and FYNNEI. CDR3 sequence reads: CASSGPTQGSEAFF. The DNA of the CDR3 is TGTGCCAGCAGTGGTCCCACACAGGGGTCTGAAGCTTTCTTT.

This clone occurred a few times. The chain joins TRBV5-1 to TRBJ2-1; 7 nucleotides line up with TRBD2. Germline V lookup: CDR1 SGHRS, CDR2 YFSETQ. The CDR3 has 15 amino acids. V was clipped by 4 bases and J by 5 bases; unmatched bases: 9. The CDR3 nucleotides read TGCGCCAGCAGCCTTACCGGGACTACCCACAATGAGCAGTTCTTC. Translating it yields CASSLTGTTHNEQFF.

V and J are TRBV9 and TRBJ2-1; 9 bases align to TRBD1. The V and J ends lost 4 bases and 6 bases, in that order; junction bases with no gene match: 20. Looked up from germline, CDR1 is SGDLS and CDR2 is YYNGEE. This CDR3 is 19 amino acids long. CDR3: CASSPHPPTGTGKFNEQFF. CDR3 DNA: TGTGCCAGCAGCCCCCACCCGCCTACAGGGACAGGGAAATTCAATGAGCAGTTCTTC.

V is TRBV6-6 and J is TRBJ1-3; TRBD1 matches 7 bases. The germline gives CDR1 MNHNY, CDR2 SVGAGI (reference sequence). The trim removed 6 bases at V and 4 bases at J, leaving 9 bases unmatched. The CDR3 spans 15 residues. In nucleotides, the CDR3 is TGTGCCAGCAGCCGTACAGGGGTGAGAGGAAACACCATATATTTT. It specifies CASSRTGVRGNTIYF.

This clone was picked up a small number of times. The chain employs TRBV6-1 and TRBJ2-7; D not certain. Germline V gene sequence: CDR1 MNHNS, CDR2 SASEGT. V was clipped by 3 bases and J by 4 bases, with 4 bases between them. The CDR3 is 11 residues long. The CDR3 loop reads CASSEGYEQYF. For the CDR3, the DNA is TGTGCCAGCAGTGAGGGTTACGAGCAGTACTTC.

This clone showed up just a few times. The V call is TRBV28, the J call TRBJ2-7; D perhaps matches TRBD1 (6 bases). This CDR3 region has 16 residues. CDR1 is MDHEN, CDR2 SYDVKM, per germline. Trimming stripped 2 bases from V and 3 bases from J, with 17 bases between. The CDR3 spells CASSLPRYWTDYEQYF. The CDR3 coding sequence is TGTGCCAGCAGTTTACCCCGTTATTGGACAGACTACGAGCAGTACTTC. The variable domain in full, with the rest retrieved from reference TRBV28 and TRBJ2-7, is DVKVTQSSRYLVKRTGEKVFLECVQDMDHENMFWYRQDPGLGLRLIYFSYDVKMKEKGDIPEGYSVSREKKERFSLILESASTNQTSMYLCASSLPRYWTDYEQYFGPGTRLTVT.

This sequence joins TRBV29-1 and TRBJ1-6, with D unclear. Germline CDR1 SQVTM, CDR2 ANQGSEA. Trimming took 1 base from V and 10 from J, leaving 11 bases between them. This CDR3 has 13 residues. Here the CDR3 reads CSVEVGRGSPLHF. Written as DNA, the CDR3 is TGCAGCGTTGAAGTGGGGAGAGGATCACCCCTCCACTTT.

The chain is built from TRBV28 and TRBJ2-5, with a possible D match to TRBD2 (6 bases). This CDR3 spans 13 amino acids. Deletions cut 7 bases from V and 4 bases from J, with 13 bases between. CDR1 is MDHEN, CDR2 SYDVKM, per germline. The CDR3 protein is CASKMEGLETQYF. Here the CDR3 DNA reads TGTGCCAGCAAGATGGAGGGGCTAGAGACCCAGTACTTC. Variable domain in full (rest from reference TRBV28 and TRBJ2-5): DVKVTQSSRYLVKRTGEKVFLECVQDMDHENMFWYRQDPGLGLRLIYFSYDVKMKEKGDIPEGYSVSREKKERFSLILESASTNQTSMYLCASKMEGLETQYFGPGTRLLVL.

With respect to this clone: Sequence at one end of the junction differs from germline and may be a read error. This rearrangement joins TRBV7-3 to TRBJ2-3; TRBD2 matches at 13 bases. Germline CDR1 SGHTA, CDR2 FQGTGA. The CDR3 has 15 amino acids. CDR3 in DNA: TGTGCCAGCAGCCTAACTAGCGGGAGGGTAGATACGCAGTATTTT. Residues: CASSLTSGRVDTQYF. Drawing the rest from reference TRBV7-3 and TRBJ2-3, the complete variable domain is GAGVSQTPSNKVTEKGKYVELRCDPISGHTALYWYRQSLGQGPEFLIYFQGTGAADDSGLPNDRFFAVRPEGSVSTLKIQRTERGDSAVYLCASSLTSGRVDTQYFGPGTRLTVL.

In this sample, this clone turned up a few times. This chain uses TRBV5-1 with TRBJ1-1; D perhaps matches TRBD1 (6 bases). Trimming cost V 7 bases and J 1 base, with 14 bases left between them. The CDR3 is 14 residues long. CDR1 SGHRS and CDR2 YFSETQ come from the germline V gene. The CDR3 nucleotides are TGCGCCAGCGGGGGCAGGGATGAGAACACTGAAGCTTTCTTT. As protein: CASGGRDENTEAFF.

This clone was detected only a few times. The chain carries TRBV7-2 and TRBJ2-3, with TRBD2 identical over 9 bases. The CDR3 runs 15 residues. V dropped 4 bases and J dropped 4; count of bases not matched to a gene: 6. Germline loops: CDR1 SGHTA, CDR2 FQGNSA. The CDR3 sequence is CASSSNSGSADTQYF. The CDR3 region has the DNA TGTGCCAGCAGCTCTAATAGCGGGAGTGCAGATACGCAGTATTTT.